These 6 T cell receptor beta chains were all obtained from the same sample, sequenced in a study of T cells in tumors after PD-1 blockade. The repertoire was sequenced with immunoSEQ multiplex PCR; TCRdb's copy has only in-frame clones and lacks some. The sample yields about 25,000 clones, about 82% seen once. Sequenced here: PBMCs, sampled after anti-PD-1 treatment. All receptors come from a human donor with basal cell carcinoma.

The chain combines TRBV4-1 with TRBJ1-1; TRBD1 might be the D (5 bases). This CDR3 is built from 16 residues. Per germline, CDR1 MGHRA and CDR2 YSYEKL. V dropped 4 bases and J dropped 1 base, with 16 bases sitting between them. The DNA of the CDR3 is TGCGCCAGCAGCCCCAGGGAGGGGCAGGGGAACACTGAAGCTTTCTTT. The encoded protein is CASSPREGQGNTEAFF.

The rearrangement links TRBV19 to TRBJ2-5; D gene uncertain. There are 14 residues in the CDR3. The V gene lost 0 bases and the J gene lost 5 bases, with 10 bases spanning the gap. CDR1 and CDR2 (germline): LNHDA, SQIVND (reference sequence). The CDR3 protein is CASSIDWSSETQYF. The CDR3 DNA follows: TGTGCCAGTAGTATAGATTGGTCCAGCGAGACCCAGTACTTC. The full variable domain, in which reference TRBV19 and TRBJ2-5 provide the parts outside the CDR3, is DGGITQSPKYLFRKEGQNVTLSCEQNLNHDAMYWYRQDPGQGLRLIYYSQIVNDFQKGDIAEGYSVSREKKESFPLTVTSAQKNPTAFYLCASSIDWSSETQYFGPGTRLLVL.

The table lists this clone with a few counts. The rearrangement links TRBV6-5 to TRBJ2-1; 9 nucleotides match TRBD2. The CDR3 covers 15 residues. Germline V CDR1 and CDR2: MNHEY, SVGAGI. V trimming: 6 bases; J trimming: 8 bases; junction bases outside the gene matches: 11. CDR3 in amino acids: CASSLVLAGADEQFF. In DNA, the CDR3 is TGTGCCAGCAGCCTTGTTTTAGCGGGGGCGGATGAGCAGTTCTTC.

This rearrangement joins TRBV15 to TRBJ2-5, with no clear D. Trimming shortened V by 0 bases and J by 10 bases, and 9 bases separated the two germline ends. CDR1 and CDR2 from the germline V gene are LNHNV and YYDKDF (reference sequence). The CDR3 is made up of 12 amino acids. DNA for the CDR3: TGTGCCACCAGCAGAGATCTAAAGGTCCAGTACTTC. Its translation: CATSRDLKVQYF.

This clone occurred a few times. This chain joins TRBV18 and TRBJ2-3; the D gene is possibly TRBD2 (7 bases). This CDR3 is 17 amino acids long. Germline values: CDR1 KGHSH, CDR2 LQKENI. Trimming shortened V by 4 bases and J by 5 bases, and 22 bases separated the two germline ends. The CDR3 region is CASSLNRVRGAGDTQYF. The CDR3 DNA is TGTGCCAGCTCACTCAATAGGGTCCGGGGGGCTGGAGATACGCAGTATTTT.

This sequence joins TRBV6-2 or TRBV6-3 and TRBJ2-5; D is possibly TRBD2 (6 bases). V was pared by 2 bases and J by 1 base, with 11 bases between. This CDR3 is built from 15 residues. From germline, CDR1 is MNHEY and CDR2 SVGEGT. DNA of the CDR3: TGTGCCAGCAGTTACAGGAGTAGCGGCCAAGAGACCCAGTACTTC. Its protein product is CASSYRSSGQETQYF.